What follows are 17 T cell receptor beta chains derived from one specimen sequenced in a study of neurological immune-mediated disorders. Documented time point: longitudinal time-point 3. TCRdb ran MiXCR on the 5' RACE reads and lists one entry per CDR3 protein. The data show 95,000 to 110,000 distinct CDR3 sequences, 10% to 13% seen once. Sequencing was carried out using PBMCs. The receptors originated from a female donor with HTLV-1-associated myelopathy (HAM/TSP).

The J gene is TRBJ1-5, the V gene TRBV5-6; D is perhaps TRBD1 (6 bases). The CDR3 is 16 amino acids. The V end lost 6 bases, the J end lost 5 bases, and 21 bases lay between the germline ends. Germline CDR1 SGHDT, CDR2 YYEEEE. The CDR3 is CASTSLSRDIDQPQHF. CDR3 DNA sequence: TGTGCCAGCACCTCCTTATCCCGGGACATAGATCAGCCCCAGCATTTT.

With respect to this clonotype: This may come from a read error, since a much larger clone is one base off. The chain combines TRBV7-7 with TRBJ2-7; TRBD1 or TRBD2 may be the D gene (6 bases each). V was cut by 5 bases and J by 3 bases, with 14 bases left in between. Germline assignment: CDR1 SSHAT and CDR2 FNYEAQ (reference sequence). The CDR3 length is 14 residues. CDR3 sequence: CASSKGGSGYEQYF. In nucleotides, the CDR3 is TGTGCCAGCAGCAAAGGGGGGTCCGGCTACGAGCAGTACTTC. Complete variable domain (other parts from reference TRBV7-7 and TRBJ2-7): GAGVSQSPRYKVTKRGQDVTLRCDPISSHATLYWYQQALGQGPEFLTYFNYEAQPDKSGLPSDRFSAERPEGSISTLTIQRTEQRDSAMYRCASSKGGSGYEQYFGPGTRLTVT.

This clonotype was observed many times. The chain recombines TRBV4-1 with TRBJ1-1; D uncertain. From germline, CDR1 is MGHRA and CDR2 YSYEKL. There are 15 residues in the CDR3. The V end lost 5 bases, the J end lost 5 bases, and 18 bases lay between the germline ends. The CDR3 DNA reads TGCGCCAGCAGCTACGGGGTCCCGGGGAAAACTGAAGCTTTCTTT. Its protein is CASSYGVPGKTEAFF.

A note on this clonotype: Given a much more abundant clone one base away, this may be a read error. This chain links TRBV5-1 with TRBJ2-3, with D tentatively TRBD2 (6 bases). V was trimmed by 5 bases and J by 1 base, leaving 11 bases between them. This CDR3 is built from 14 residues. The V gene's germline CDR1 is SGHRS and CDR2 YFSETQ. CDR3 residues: CASRTCGGTDTQYF. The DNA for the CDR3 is TGCGCCAGCAGGACTTGCGGGGGCACAGATACGCAGTATTTT.

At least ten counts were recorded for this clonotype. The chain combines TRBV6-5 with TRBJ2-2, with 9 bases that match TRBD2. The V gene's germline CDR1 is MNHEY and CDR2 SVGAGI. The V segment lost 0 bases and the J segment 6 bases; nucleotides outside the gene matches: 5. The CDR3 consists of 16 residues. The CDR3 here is CASSYSAGGFAGELFF. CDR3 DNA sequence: TGTGCCAGCAGTTACTCGGCGGGGGGGTTCGCCGGGGAGCTGTTTTTT.

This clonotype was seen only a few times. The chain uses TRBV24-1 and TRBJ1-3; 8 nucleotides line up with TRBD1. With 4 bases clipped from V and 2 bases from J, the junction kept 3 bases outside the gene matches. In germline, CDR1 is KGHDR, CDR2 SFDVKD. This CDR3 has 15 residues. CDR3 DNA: TGTGCCACCAGTGACCCGACAGGGGCTGGAAACACCATATATTTT. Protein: CATSDPTGAGNTIYF.

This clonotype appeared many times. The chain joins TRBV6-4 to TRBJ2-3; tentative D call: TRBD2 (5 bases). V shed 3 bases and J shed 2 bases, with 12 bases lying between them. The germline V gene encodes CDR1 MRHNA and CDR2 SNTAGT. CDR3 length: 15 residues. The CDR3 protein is CASSEVGDYTDTQYF. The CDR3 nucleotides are TGTGCCAGCAGTGAGGTCGGGGATTACACAGATACGCAGTATTTT.

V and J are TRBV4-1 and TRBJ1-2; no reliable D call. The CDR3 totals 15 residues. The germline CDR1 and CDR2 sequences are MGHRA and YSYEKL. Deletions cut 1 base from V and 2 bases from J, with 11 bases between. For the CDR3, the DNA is TGCGCCAGCAGCCAAGTCTCGAGTGGAAACTATGGCTACACCTTC. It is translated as CASSQVSSGNYGYTF.

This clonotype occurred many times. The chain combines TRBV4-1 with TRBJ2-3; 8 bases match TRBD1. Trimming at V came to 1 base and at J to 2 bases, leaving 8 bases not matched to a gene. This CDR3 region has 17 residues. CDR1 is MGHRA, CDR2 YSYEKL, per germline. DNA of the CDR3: TGCGCCAGCAGCCAAGGGCTCGGGACAGGATACACAGATACGCAGTATTTT. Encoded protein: CASSQGLGTGYTDTQYF.

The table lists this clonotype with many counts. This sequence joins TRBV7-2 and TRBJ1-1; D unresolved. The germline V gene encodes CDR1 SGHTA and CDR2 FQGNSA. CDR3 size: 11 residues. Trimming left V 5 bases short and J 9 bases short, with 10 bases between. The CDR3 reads CASSLIVKAFF. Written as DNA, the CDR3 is TGTGCCAGCAGCCTAATCGTCAAAGCTTTCTTT.

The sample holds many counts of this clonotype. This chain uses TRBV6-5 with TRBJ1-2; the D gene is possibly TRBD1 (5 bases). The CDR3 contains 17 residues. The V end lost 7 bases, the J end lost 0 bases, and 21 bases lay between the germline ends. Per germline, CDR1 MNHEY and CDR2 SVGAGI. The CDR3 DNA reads TGTGCCAGCATTCCAACCGGGACTCGATCGGCTAACTATGGCTACACCTTC. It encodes CASIPTGTRSANYGYTF.

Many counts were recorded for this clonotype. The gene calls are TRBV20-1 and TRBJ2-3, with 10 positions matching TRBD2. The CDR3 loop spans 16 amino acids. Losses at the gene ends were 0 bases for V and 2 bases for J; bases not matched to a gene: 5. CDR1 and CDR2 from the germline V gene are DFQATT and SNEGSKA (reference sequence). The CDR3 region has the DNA TGCAGTGCTAGAGAAGCGGGGGGGCAGTTCACAGATACGCAGTATTTT. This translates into CSAREAGGQFTDTQYF.

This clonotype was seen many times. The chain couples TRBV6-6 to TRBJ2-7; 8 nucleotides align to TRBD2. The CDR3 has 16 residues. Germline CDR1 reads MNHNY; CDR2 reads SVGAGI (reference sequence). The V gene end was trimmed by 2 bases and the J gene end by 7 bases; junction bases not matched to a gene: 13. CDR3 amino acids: CASSYAASGLPSEQYF. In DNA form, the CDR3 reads TGTGCCAGCAGTTACGCGGCTAGCGGGTTACCGAGTGAGCAGTACTTC.

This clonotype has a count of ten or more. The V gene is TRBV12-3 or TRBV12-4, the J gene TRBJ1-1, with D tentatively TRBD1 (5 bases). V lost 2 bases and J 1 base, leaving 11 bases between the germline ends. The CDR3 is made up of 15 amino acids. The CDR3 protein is CASSLNSRENTEAFF. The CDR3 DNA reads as TGTGCCAGCAGTTTAAATTCCAGGGAGAACACTGAAGCTTTCTTT.

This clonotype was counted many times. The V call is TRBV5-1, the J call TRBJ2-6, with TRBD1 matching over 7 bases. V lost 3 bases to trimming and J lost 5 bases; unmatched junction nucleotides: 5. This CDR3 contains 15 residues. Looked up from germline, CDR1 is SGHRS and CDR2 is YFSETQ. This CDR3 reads CASSSTGMRANVLTF. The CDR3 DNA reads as TGCGCCAGCAGCTCGACAGGGATGAGGGCCAACGTCCTGACTTTC. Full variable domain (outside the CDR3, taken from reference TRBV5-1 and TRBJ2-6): KAGVTQTPRYLIKTRGQQVTLSCSPISGHRSVSWYQQTPGQGLQFLFEYFSETQRNKGNFPGRFSGRQFSNSRSEMNVSTLELGDSALYLCASSSTGMRANVLTFGAGSRLTVL.

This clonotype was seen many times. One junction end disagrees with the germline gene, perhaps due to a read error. The CDR3 loop reads CASSLTGGNQPQHF. The CDR3 DNA sequence: TGCGCCAGCAGCTTGACAGGGGGCAACCAGCCCCAGCATTTT. The V and J genes are TRBV5-1 and TRBJ1-5; the match to TRBD1 covers 9 bases. CDR3 size: 14 residues. CDR1 is SGHRS and CDR2 is YFSETQ in the germline V gene.

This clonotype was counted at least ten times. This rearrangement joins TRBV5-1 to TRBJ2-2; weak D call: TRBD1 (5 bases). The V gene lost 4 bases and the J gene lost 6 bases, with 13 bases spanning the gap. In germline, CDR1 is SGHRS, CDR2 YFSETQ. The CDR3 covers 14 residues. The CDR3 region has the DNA TGCGCCAGCAGCGGTCAGGGAATCCCCGGGGAGCTGTTTTTT. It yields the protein CASSGQGIPGELFF.